Given below is one T cell receptor (beta chain) in context. The sample is drawn from a study of blood T cells in healthy people across ages. Primers used in a second PCR of about 6 to 12 cycles were a sample-barcoded 5' primer and a J-beta primer mix. TCRdb called the 5' RACE reads again in MiXCR, with one record for every CDR3 protein. This table holds more than 650,000 distinct CDR3 sequences, 22% found once. V was shortened by 2 bases and J by 9 bases, with 10 bases between the two germline ends. The CDR3 runs to 12 residues. The germline gives CDR1 KGHSH, CDR2 LQKENI. This receptor was identified in a man aged 65 to 85 in good health. The sample taken for sequencing was blood. The chain links TRBV18 to TRBJ1-2; D ambiguous. The CDR3 region has the DNA TGTGCCAGCTCACCATCGGCCGAGAGCTACACCTTC. Its translation: CASSPSAESYTF.